Listed below are T cell receptor beta chains from one sample, sequenced in a study of a mutant IDH1 vaccine in newly diagnosed glioma. Clones were sequenced by immunoSEQ multiplex PCR, and TCRdb holds only the in-frame ones, with some missing. The repertoire consists of about 88,000 clones, with around 80% occurring once and the leading ten covering 5.3%. This material consisted of PBMCs, taken from a glioma patient treated with radiotherapy, temozolomide or both. The receptors derive from a man between 40 and 49 years old with glioma. Some clones in this sample may be carry-over from other donors' samples. Each CDR3 is given without its conserved first and last residue.

v_call: TRBV6-6; cdr3_aa: ASSPRQGDNYGYT
v_call: TRBV2; cdr3_aa: ASSEPSGGYSYNSPLH
v_call: TRBV5-6; cdr3_aa: ASSLSQDVGT
v_call: TRBV6-6; cdr3_aa: ASNDWTGGNTEAF
v_call: TRBV9; cdr3_aa: ASSVGAGGHSPLH
v_call: TRBV30; cdr3_aa: ARMTGVDGYT
v_call: TRBV5-5; cdr3_aa: ASSLSGYEQY
v_call: TRBV6-6; cdr3_aa: ASSYLDRGSNYGYT
v_call: TRBV5-1; cdr3_aa: ASREGTETQY
v_call: TRBV10-2; cdr3_aa: ASSRDSNEKLF
v_call: TRBV2; cdr3_aa: ASSHPPQGGYTNQPQH
v_call: TRBV30; cdr3_aa: AWTGRGAPDTQY
v_call: TRBV6-1; cdr3_aa: ASSVARNTGELF
v_call: TRBV5-8; cdr3_aa: ASGGYGYT
v_call: TRBV4-1; cdr3_aa: ASSQDPQYNEQF
v_call: TRBV5-1; cdr3_aa: ASSLKGDEKLF
v_call: TRBV5-1; cdr3_aa: ASRAVPGGETQY
v_call: TRBV6-5; cdr3_aa: ASSYSRGGGEKLF
v_call: TRBV14; cdr3_aa: ASSRMGGPYEQY
v_call: TRBV30; cdr3_aa: ACSVAGTSYEQY
v_call: TRBV9; cdr3_aa: ASSVYPRGTGDMHTEAF
v_call: TRBV4-1; cdr3_aa: ASSQTGVRDGTGELF
v_call: TRBV27; cdr3_aa: ASSLRALGNSPLH
v_call: TRBV30; cdr3_aa: AWKAGTGTRADYEQY
v_call: TRBV27; cdr3_aa: ASSLMGASSGNTIY
v_call: TRBV6-1; cdr3_aa: ASRLTHTAEAF
v_call: TRBV11-2; cdr3_aa: ASSLDWLAGGLSTDTQY
v_call: TRBV30; cdr3_aa: AWSVGGNSYEQY
v_call: TRBV19; cdr3_aa: ASSMRGSDGELF
v_call: TRBV27; cdr3_aa: ASRGTGSPSTNEKLF
v_call: TRBV7-9; cdr3_aa: ASSLTAGADEKLF
v_call: TRBV5-1; cdr3_aa: ASSLAPGGTGELF
v_call: TRBV6-5; cdr3_aa: ASSFGQGAYNSPLH
v_call: TRBV5-6; cdr3_aa: ASSFVGQGASGSPLH
v_call: TRBV18; cdr3_aa: ASSPTSMGEQY
v_call: TRBV5-4; cdr3_aa: ASSLAGQGTDTQY
v_call: TRBV6-6; cdr3_aa: ASREGTGGKYGYT
v_call: TRBV5-1; cdr3_aa: ASSLAGLLNEQF
v_call: TRBV4-1; cdr3_aa: ASSHDRGVSPLH
v_call: TRBV5-1; cdr3_aa: ASSFGQEGTEAF
v_call: TRBV9; cdr3_aa: ASSPGQGIGGYT
v_call: TRBV6-1; cdr3_aa: ASSDTGAPQGYEQY
v_call: TRBV5-4; cdr3_aa: ASSGPTQNYGYT
v_call: TRBV6-5; cdr3_aa: ASSRGGGANYGYT
v_call: TRBV2; cdr3_aa: ASSELAGDIQY
v_call: TRBV5-6; cdr3_aa: ASSLAGVTEAF